A single TCR beta chain is shown here with its context. Its antigen is not identified. This specimen comes from a study of cytomegalovirus exposure and HLA in healthy donors. Whole-study results and caveats: Accurate predictions that matched the HLA-A and HLA-B alleles of most subjects were reportedly made from TCR beta sequences. The authors listed around 150 TCR beta chains as cytomegalovirus-associated. At a 0.05 false discovery rate, a later analysis found roughly 17,000 TCR beta sequences to be associated with HLA alleles. The presence/absence work took it that sequencing depth was about the same across donors.

Germline CDR1 reads SGDLS; CDR2 reads YYNGEE. The V gene end was trimmed by 0 bases and the J gene end by 5 bases; junction bases not matched to a gene: 4. This CDR3 is 15 amino acids long. Primers: 60 Vbeta forward and 13 Jbeta reverse. Clones were sequenced by immunoSEQ multiplex PCR, and TCRdb holds only the in-frame ones, with some missing. The sample carries over 85,000 clones, approximately 73% recorded once. Sequenced material: PBMCs. This clonotype was obtained from a man aged 35 to 55 in good health and CMV-seronegative. This chain uses TRBV9 with TRBJ2-2; 7 bases match TRBD2. CDR3 region: CASSVEFSGTGELFF. The DNA of the CDR3 is TGTGCCAGCAGCGTAGAATTTAGCGGGACCGGGGAGCTGTTTTTT.